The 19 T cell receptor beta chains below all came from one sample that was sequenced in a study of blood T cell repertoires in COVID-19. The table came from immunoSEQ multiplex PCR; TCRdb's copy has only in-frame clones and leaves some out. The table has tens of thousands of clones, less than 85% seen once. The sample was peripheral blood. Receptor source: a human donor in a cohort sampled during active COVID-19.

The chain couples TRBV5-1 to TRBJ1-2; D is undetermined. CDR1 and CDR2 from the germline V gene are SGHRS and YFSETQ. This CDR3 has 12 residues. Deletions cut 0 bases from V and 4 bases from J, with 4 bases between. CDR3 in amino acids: CASSLAGYGYTF. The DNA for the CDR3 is TGCGCCAGCAGCTTGGCAGGCTATGGCTACACCTTC.

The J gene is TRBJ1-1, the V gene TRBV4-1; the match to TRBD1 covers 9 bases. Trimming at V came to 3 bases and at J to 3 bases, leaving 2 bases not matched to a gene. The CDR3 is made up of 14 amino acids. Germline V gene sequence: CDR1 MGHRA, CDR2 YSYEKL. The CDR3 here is CASSHTGGYTEAFF. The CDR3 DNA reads TGCGCCAGCAGCCACACAGGGGGCTACACTGAAGCTTTCTTT.

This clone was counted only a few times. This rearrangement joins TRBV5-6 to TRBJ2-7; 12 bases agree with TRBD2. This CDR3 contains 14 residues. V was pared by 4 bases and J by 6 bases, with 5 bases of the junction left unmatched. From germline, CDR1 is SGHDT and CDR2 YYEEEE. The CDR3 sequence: CASSPGLAGFEQYF. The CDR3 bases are TGTGCCAGCAGCCCTGGACTAGCGGGGTTCGAGCAGTACTTC. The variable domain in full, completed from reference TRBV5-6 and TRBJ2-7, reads DAGVTQSPTHLIKTRGQQVTLRCSPKSGHDTVSWYQQALGQGPQFIFQYYEEEERQRGNFPDRFSGHQFPNYSSELNVNALLLGDSALYLCASSPGLAGFEQYFGPGTRLTVT.

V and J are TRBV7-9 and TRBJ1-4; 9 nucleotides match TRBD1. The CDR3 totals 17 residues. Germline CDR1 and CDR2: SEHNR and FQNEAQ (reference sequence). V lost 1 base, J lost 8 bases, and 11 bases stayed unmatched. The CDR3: CASSLEFSTGGNEKLFF. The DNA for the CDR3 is TGTGCCAGCAGCTTAGAGTTTTCGACAGGGGGAAACGAAAAACTGTTTTTT.

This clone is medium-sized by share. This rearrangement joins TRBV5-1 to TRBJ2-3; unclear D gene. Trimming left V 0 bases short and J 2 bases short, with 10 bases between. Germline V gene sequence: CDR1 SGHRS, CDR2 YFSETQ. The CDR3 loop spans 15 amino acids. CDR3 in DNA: TGCGCCAGCAGCTTGGGTTTCGAGCCCACAGATACGCAGTATTTT. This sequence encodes CASSLGFEPTDTQYF.

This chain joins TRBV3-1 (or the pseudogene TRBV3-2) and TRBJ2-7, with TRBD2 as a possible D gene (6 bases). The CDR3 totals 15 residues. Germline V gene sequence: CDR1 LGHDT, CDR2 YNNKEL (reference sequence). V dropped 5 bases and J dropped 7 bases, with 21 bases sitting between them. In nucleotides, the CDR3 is TGTGCCAGCAGCTCCTCCGGGACTCAGGCGAGGGAGCAGTACTTC. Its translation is CASSSSGTQAREQYF.

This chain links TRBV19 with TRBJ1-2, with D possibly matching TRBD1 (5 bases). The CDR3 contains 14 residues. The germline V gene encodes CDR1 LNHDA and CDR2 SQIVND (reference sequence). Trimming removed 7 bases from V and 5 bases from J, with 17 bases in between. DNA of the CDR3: TGTGCCAGTACCATTGGACACTCGAATTATGGCTACACCTTC. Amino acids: CASTIGHSNYGYTF.

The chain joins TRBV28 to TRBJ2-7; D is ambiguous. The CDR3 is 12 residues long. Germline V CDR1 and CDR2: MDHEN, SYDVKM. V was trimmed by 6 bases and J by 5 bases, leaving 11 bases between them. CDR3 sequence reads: CASSPGYDEQYF. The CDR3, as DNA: TGTGCCAGCAGCCCAGGCTATGACGAGCAGTACTTC.

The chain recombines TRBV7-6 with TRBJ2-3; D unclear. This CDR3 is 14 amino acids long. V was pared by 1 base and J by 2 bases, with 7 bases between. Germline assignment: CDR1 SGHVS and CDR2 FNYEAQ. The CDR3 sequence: CASSLGQNTDTQYF. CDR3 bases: TGTGCCAGCAGCTTAGGGCAGAACACAGATACGCAGTATTTT.

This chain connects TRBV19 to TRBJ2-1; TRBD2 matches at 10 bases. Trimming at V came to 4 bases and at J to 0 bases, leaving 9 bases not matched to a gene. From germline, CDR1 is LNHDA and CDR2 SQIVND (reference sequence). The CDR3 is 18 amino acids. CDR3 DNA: TGTGCCAGTAGTACGCGCCTAGCGGGGGAGAGCTCCTACAATGAGCAGTTCTTC. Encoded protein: CASSTRLAGESSYNEQFF.

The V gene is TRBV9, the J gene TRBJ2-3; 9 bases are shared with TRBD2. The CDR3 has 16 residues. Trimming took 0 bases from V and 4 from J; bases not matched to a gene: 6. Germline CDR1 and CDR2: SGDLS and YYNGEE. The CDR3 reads CASSVGGAGGSDTQYF. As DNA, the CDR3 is TGTGCCAGCAGCGTAGGGGGAGCGGGGGGTTCAGATACGCAGTATTTT.

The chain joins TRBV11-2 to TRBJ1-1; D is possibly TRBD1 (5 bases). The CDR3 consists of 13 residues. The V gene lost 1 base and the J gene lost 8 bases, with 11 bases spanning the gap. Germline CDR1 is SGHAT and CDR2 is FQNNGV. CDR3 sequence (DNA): TGTGCCAGCAGCTTAGGGGGCCTGAGGGAAGCTTTCTTT. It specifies CASSLGGLREAFF.

The DNA for the CDR3 is TGCAGCGTTGAAGTGTTAGCGAACACTGAAGCTTTCTTT. Amino acids: CSVEVLANTEAFF. V is TRBV29-1 and J is TRBJ1-1; no definite D call. Germline V gene data show CDR1 as SQVTM and CDR2 as ANQGSEA. The CDR3 covers 13 residues. The V and J ends lost 1 base and 1 base respectively, with 7 bases between them.

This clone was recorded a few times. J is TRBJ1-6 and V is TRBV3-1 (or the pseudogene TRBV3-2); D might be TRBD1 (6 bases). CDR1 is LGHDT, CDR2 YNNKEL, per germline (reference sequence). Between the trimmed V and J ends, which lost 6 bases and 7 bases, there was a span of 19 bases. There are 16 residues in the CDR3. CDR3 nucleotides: TGTGCCAGCAGTCAAACCGCCGGGACACAGAATTCACCCCTCCACTTT. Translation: CASSQTAGTQNSPLHF.

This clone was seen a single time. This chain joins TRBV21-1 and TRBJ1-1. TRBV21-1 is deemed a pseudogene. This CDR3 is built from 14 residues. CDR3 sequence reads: CATPGGTGYTEAFF. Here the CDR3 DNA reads TGTGCCACCCCGGGGGGGACCGGGTACACTGAAGCTTTCTTT.

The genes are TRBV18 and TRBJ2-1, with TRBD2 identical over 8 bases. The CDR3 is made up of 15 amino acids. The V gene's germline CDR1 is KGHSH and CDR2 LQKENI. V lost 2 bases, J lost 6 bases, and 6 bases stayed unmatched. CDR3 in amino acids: CASSPSQGLGNEQFF. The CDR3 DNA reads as TGTGCCAGCTCACCAAGCCAGGGACTAGGCAATGAGCAGTTCTTC.

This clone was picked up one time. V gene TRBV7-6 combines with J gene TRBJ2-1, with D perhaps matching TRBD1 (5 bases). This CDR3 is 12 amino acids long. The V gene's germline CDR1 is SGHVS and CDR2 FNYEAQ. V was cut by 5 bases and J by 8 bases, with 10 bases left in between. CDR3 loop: CASSLEGDEQFF. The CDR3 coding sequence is TGTGCCAGCAGCCTAGAAGGGGATGAGCAGTTCTTC. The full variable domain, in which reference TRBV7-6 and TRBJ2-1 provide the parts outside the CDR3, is GAGVSQSPRYKVTKRGQDVALRCDPISGHVSLYWYRQALGQGPEFLTYFNYEAQQDKSGLPNDRFSAERPEGSISTLTIQRTEQRDSAMYRCASSLEGDEQFFGPGTRLTVL.

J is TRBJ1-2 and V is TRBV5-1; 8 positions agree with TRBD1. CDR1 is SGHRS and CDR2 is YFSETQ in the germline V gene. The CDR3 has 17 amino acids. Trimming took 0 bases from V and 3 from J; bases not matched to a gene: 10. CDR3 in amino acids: CASSLVRTGKSDYGYTF. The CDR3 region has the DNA TGCGCCAGCAGCTTGGTTCGGACAGGGAAATCGGACTATGGCTACACCTTC.

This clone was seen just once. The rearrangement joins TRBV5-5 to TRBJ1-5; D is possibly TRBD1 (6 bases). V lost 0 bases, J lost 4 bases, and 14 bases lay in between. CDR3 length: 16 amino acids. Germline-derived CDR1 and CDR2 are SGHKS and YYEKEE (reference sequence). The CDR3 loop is CASSLEGLGANQPQHF. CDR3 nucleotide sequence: TGTGCCAGCAGCTTGGAAGGGCTGGGGGCAAATCAGCCCCAGCATTTT.